These 30 T cell receptor beta chains share one sample of origin, sequenced in a study of control samples from healthy donors and cancer patients. Clones were read by immunoSEQ multiplex PCR, and TCRdb kept only the in-frame ones, dropping some. The table lists some 94,000 clones, 70% to 90% of them singletons. Sequences were obtained from PBMCs. The receptor source for this set is a woman aged 50 to 60 with colorectal cancer.

This clone was detected only once. V usage is TRBV7-9 and J usage is TRBJ1-3, with D possibly matching TRBD1 (6 bases). Per the germline V gene, CDR1 is SEHNR and CDR2 is FQNEAQ (reference sequence). Trimming stripped 1 base from V and 4 bases from J, with 8 bases between. The CDR3 is made up of 14 amino acids. CDR3 sequence reads: CASSLGGQGNTIYF. The CDR3 bases are TGTGCCAGCAGCTTAGGAGGACAGGGAAACACCATATATTTT.

CDR3 in DNA: TGCGCCAGCAGCTCAGGACTATTCCAAGAGACCCAGTACTTC. Encoded protein: CASSSGLFQETQYF. The V call is TRBV5-1, the J call TRBJ2-5, with D possibly matching TRBD2 (6 bases). CDR3 length equals 14 residues. CDR1 SGHRS and CDR2 YFSETQ come from the germline V gene. Trimming stripped 3 bases from V and 1 base from J, with 10 bases between.

Only a few counts were recorded for this clone. V and J are TRBV28 and TRBJ2-3; D is uncertain. Germline lookup yields CDR1 MDHEN and CDR2 SYDVKM. This CDR3 contains 13 residues. Trimming pared 6 bases from V and 3 bases from J, leaving 10 bases between. CDR3 sequence: CASSLSGTDTQYF. The CDR3 DNA reads TGTGCCAGCAGCCTGTCAGGTACAGATACGCAGTATTTT.

This clone was seen only once. V usage is TRBV7-9 and J usage is TRBJ2-2, with D perhaps assigned TRBD1 or TRBD2 (5 bases each). Looked up from germline, CDR1 is SEHNR and CDR2 is FQNEAQ (reference sequence). The CDR3 is made up of 15 amino acids. Trimming took 5 bases from V and 2 from J, leaving 12 bases between them. The CDR3 coding sequence is TGTGCCAGCAGCCTGCAGGGAGTTAACACCGGGGAGCTGTTTTTT. As protein: CASSLQGVNTGELFF.

The table lists this clone with a count of one. This chain joins TRBV2 and TRBJ2-5; TRBD2 matches 12 bases. V shed 6 bases and J 5 bases; nucleotides not matched to a gene: 13. Germline V CDR1 and CDR2: SNHLY, FYNNEI. The CDR3 totals 17 residues. Here the CDR3 DNA reads TGTGCCAGCAGAAGACTAGCGGGGGCCACGACCGGTGAGACCCAGTACTTC. Translation: CASRRLAGATTGETQYF.

The chain combines TRBV18 with TRBJ2-5; D call uncertain. The V end was cut by 3 bases, the J end by 1 base, with 6 bases between. In germline, CDR1 is KGHSH, CDR2 LQKENI. The CDR3 spans 13 residues. The CDR3 spells CASSPRGQETQYF. CDR3 nucleotides: TGTGCCAGCTCACCCCGTGGCCAAGAGACCCAGTACTTC.

The V and J genes are TRBV10-3 and TRBJ2-3; 7 nucleotides line up with TRBD1. The trim removed 7 bases at V and 3 bases at J, leaving 4 bases unmatched. This CDR3 has 13 residues. Germline lookup yields CDR1 ENHRY and CDR2 SYGVKD. This CDR3 reads CAIMQGVTDTQYF. In DNA, the CDR3 is TGTGCCATCATGCAGGGGGTAACAGATACGCAGTATTTT.

The CDR3 sequence is CASTPSTGRDTEAFF. CDR3 in DNA: TGTGCCAGCACCCCATCTACAGGGAGGGACACTGAAGCTTTCTTT. The V and J genes are TRBV27 and TRBJ1-1, with D maybe TRBD1 (6 bases). The CDR3 runs to 15 residues. In germline, CDR1 is MNHEY, CDR2 SMNVEV (reference sequence). V was trimmed by 7 bases and J by 3 bases, leaving 18 bases between them.

The chain employs TRBV7-2 and TRBJ2-3; 7 positions agree with TRBD2. From germline, CDR1 is SGHTA and CDR2 FQGNSA. V trimming: 2 bases; J trimming: 3 bases; junction bases outside the gene matches: 5. The CDR3 totals 15 residues. CDR3 in amino acids: CASSLKGSGTDTQYF. Here the CDR3 DNA reads TGTGCCAGCAGCTTAAAGGGTAGCGGGACAGATACGCAGTATTTT.

The chain links TRBV15 to TRBJ2-3, with D unresolved. CDR3 length: 14 amino acids. Trimming removed 5 bases at V and 5 bases at J, with 14 bases between. In germline, CDR1 is LNHNV, CDR2 YYDKDF (reference sequence). CDR3 region: CATSGWTVEDTQYF. The CDR3 DNA is TGTGCCACCAGCGGATGGACGGTGGAAGATACGCAGTATTTT.

This clone is a singleton in its sample. V is TRBV6-7 and J is TRBJ2-3; tentatively, D is TRBD1 (6 bases). TRBV6-7 is treated as an ORF (open reading frame) with a function not yet certain. Trimming cost V 6 bases and J 4 bases, with 20 bases left between them. The CDR3 contains 16 residues. This CDR3 is CASRRNRALRADTQYF. As DNA, the CDR3 is TGTGCCAGCAGACGCAACAGGGCCCTAAGGGCAGATACGCAGTATTTT.

The rearrangement joins TRBV28 to TRBJ1-5; 8 bases agree with TRBD1. This CDR3 spans 15 amino acids. The ends lost 2 bases at V and 2 bases at J; junction bases unmatched: 2. Per the germline V gene, CDR1 is MDHEN and CDR2 is SYDVKM. The CDR3 region is CASSLGQGGNQPQHF. The CDR3 DNA sequence: TGTGCCAGCAGTTTAGGACAGGGCGGCAATCAGCCCCAGCATTTT.

The chain uses TRBV30 and TRBJ1-1; 7 bases map to TRBD1. In germline, CDR1 is GTSNPN, CDR2 SVGIG (reference sequence). Unmatched junction bases numbered 11, after V lost 1 base and J lost 12 bases. This CDR3 has 13 residues. CDR3 region: CAWSGGGGQGTFF. DNA for the CDR3: TGTGCCTGGAGTGGAGGGGGCGGACAAGGAACTTTCTTT.

This clone was observed a single time. V gene TRBV19 combines with J gene TRBJ2-2, with D unclear. This CDR3 is built from 13 residues. V lost 3 bases and J lost 7, with 9 bases in between. CDR1 is LNHDA, CDR2 SQIVND, per germline (reference sequence). Here the CDR3 reads CASSIQMNGELFF. The CDR3 DNA reads as TGTGCCAGTAGTATCCAGATGAACGGGGAGCTGTTTTTT.

The chain is built from TRBV5-4 and TRBJ2-3; 10 bases line up with TRBD1. In germline, CDR1 is SGHNT, CDR2 YYREEE (reference sequence). The junction had 5 bases not matched to a gene; V was cut back by 3 bases and J by 4 bases. The CDR3 covers 15 residues. CDR3 in amino acids: CASSWGQGISDTQYF. As DNA, the CDR3 is TGTGCCAGCAGCTGGGGACAGGGGATTTCAGATACGCAGTATTTT.

This chain uses TRBV14 with TRBJ1-6, with no clear D. Per the germline V gene, CDR1 is SGHDN and CDR2 is FVKESK. This CDR3 contains 13 residues. The V end lost 4 bases, the J end lost 8 bases, and 9 bases lay between the germline ends. DNA of the CDR3: TGTGCCAGCAGCCGCCCTTTTGATTCACCCCTCCACTTT. Translation: CASSRPFDSPLHF.

The chain employs TRBV11-1 and TRBJ2-7, with D possibly TRBD2 on 6 matching bases. The germline CDR1 and CDR2 sequences are SGHAT and FQDESV (reference sequence). The CDR3 is made up of 13 amino acids. With 1 base removed from V and 3 bases from J, the gap between germline ends came to 7 bases. Written as DNA, the CDR3 is TGTGCCAGCAGCTTAGGGGAGGACTACGAGCAGTACGTC. This codes for CASSLGEDYEQYV.

The V call is TRBV5-1, the J call TRBJ1-1; D is undetermined. The V gene lost 1 base and the J gene lost 0 bases, with 7 bases spanning the gap. The CDR3 spans 14 residues. Germline V gene lookup returns CDR1 SGHRS and CDR2 YFSETQ. The chain's CDR3 is CASSLFGMNTEAFF. The CDR3 nucleotides are TGCGCCAGCAGCTTGTTCGGGATGAACACTGAAGCTTTCTTT.

The V call is TRBV6-6, the J call TRBJ1-6; 7 positions match TRBD1. The CDR3 has 19 amino acids. J was trimmed by 0 bases and V by 5 bases; bases with no gene match: 13. Germline V gene lookup returns CDR1 MNHNY and CDR2 SVGAGI (reference sequence). The CDR3 DNA reads as TGTGCCAGCAGTCACAAACCGGGACAGCCCCGCTCCTATAATTCACCCCTCCACTTT. It translates to CASSHKPGQPRSYNSPLHF.

The chain uses TRBV24-1 and TRBJ2-1; unclear D gene. This CDR3 contains 13 residues. V was pared by 7 bases and J by 2 bases, with 8 bases between. Germline V gene lookup returns CDR1 KGHDR and CDR2 SFDVKD. CDR3 coding DNA: TGTGCCACCAGCGACTTTACCTACAATGAGCAGTTCTTC. It encodes CATSDFTYNEQFF.

The chain is built from TRBV7-3 and TRBJ1-1; D is undetermined. Germline V lookup: CDR1 SGHTA, CDR2 FQGTGA. This CDR3 contains 13 residues. Trimming removed 2 bases at V and 1 base at J, with 5 bases between. The DNA of the CDR3 is TGTGCCAGCAGCTTATTTGGGAACACTGAAGCTTTCTTT. It codes for CASSLFGNTEAFF. Complete variable domain (other parts from reference TRBV7-3 and TRBJ1-1): GAGVSQTPSNKVTEKGKYVELRCDPISGHTALYWYRQSLGQGPEFLIYFQGTGAADDSGLPNDRFFAVRPEGSVSTLKIQRTERGDSAVYLCASSLFGNTEAFFGQGTRLTVV.

The chain joins TRBV5-1 to TRBJ1-2; TRBD1 matches at 8 bases. Germline lookup yields CDR1 SGHRS and CDR2 YFSETQ. The CDR3 extends over 13 amino acids. V dropped 4 bases and J dropped 4; count of bases not matched to a gene: 3. The CDR3 DNA is TGCGCCAGCAGCGCAGGACAGGGCTATGGCTACACCTTC. Amino acids: CASSAGQGYGYTF.

The V gene is TRBV3-1 (or the pseudogene TRBV3-2), the J gene TRBJ2-4; 10 positions match TRBD1. Per germline, CDR1 LGHDT and CDR2 YNNKEL (reference sequence). V lost 3 bases, J lost 4 bases, and 12 bases stayed unmatched. The CDR3 has 18 residues. CDR3 protein: CASSQFPGQGSAKNIQYF. The DNA of the CDR3 is TGTGCCAGCAGCCAGTTCCCGGGACAGGGGAGTGCAAAAAACATTCAGTACTTC.

The chain has TRBV18 and TRBJ1-1, with TRBD1 matching 7 bases. Germline V gene lookup returns CDR1 KGHSH and CDR2 LQKENI. This CDR3 has 13 residues. V was clipped by 2 bases and J by 7 bases; unmatched bases: 4. The CDR3 spells CASSPRGQYEAFF. In DNA form, the CDR3 reads TGTGCCAGCTCACCAAGGGGACAGTATGAAGCTTTCTTT.

The chain is built from TRBV7-9 and TRBJ1-3; D unresolved. The V end was cut by 4 bases, the J end by 2 bases, with 9 bases between. Germline V gene lookup returns CDR1 SEHNR and CDR2 FQNEAQ (reference sequence). This CDR3 comprises 14 residues. The CDR3 region has the DNA TGTGCCAGCAGCTCGCAGGAGGCTGGAAACACCATATATTTT. This translates into CASSSQEAGNTIYF.

J is TRBJ1-5 and V is TRBV10-3; 9 positions match TRBD1. J was trimmed by 5 bases and V by 4 bases; bases with no gene match: 6. Per germline, CDR1 ENHRY and CDR2 SYGVKD. The CDR3 contains 15 residues. The CDR3 loop reads CAISAFRDRDQPQHF. CDR3 coding DNA: TGTGCCATCAGTGCCTTCCGGGACAGGGATCAGCCCCAGCATTTT.

The V gene is TRBV7-2, the J gene TRBJ2-1, with TRBD2 identical over 14 bases. Germline V CDR1 and CDR2: SGHTA, FQGNSA. V dropped 3 bases and J dropped 7; count of bases not matched to a gene: 11. The CDR3 sequence is 18 residues long. CDR3 region: CASSLGSTSGGAGNEQFF. The CDR3 nucleotides are TGTGCCAGCAGCTTGGGTTCGACTAGCGGGGGGGCCGGTAATGAGCAGTTCTTC.

V gene TRBV4-1 combines with J gene TRBJ1-5; D remains unclear. V lost 4 bases and J lost 5, with 15 bases in between. Germline CDR1 is MGHRA and CDR2 is YSYEKL. The CDR3 is 15 residues long. The CDR3 region has the DNA TGCGCCAGCAGCCTTGAGAGGAGAGGCGATCAGCCCCAGCATTTT. This codes for CASSLERRGDQPQHF.

The rearrangement links TRBV5-6 to TRBJ2-2, with 10 bases aligning to TRBD2. From germline, CDR1 is SGHDT and CDR2 YYEEEE. This CDR3 is built from 16 residues. V lost 2 bases, J lost 4 bases, and 5 bases stayed unmatched. CDR3 in DNA: TGTGCCAGCAGCTTAAGGGAGCGGGGGGGCACCGGGGAGCTGTTTTTT. Protein sequence: CASSLRERGGTGELFF. Drawing the rest from reference TRBV5-6 and TRBJ2-2, the complete variable domain is DAGVTQSPTHLIKTRGQQVTLRCSPKSGHDTVSWYQQALGQGPQFIFQYYEEEERQRGNFPDRFSGHQFPNYSSELNVNALLLGDSALYLCASSLRERGGTGELFFGEGSRLTVL.

This clone appeared once. V is TRBV4-3 and J is TRBJ1-2; D is uncertain. The CDR3 is 16 residues long. In germline, CDR1 is LGHNA, CDR2 YSLEER. V was shortened by 3 bases and J by 4 bases, with 18 bases between the two germline ends. The CDR3 bases are TGCGCCAGCAGCCAGGATAAGTTCTCGGACCCCTATGGCTACACCTTC. Protein: CASSQDKFSDPYGYTF.